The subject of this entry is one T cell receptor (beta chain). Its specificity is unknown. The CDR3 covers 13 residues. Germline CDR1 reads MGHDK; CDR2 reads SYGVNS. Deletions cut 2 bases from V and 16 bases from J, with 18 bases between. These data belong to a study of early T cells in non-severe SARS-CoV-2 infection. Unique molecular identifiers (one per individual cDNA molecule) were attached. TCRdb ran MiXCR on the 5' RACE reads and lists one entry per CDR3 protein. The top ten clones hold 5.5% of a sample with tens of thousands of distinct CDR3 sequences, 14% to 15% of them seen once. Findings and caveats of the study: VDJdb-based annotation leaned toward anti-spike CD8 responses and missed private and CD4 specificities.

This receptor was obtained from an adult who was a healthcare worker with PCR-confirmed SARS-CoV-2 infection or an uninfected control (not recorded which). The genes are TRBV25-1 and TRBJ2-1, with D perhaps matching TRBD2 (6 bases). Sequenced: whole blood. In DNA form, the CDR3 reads TGTGCCAGCAGTGAACTGTTCCGGGAGTCTGCCTTCTTC. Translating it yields CASSELFRESAFF.